Listed below are T cell receptor beta chains from one sample, sequenced in a study of Graves' ophthalmopathy and Graves' hyperthyroidism. MiXCR was run by TCRdb on the multiplex PCR reads, yielding one entry per CDR3 protein. The sample shows around 590,000 distinct CDR3 sequences, about 40% of them seen only once. Sequencing input: peripheral blood or thyroid tissue (not recorded which). These receptors were collected from an adult man with Graves' hyperthyroidism. The CDR3 runs from the conserved cysteine through the conserved F or W. The order of the fields is D gene, clone size, CDR3 length, V gene, J gene, CDR3 DNA, CDR3 protein. A D gene is named only where the DNA matches it firmly. The size entry is marked missing in some rows and otherwise reads once, few, many or a size class.

.	many	12	TRBV29-1	TRBJ1-2	TGCAGCGTTGTGGATTCTAACTATGGCTACACCTTC	CSVVDSNYGYTF
.	.	15	TRBV2	TRBJ2-6	TGTGCCAGCAGTGAAGGGCGCGGGGGCTCCAACGTCCTGACTTTC	CASSEGRGGSNVLTF
.	.	15	TRBV10-1	TRBJ2-3	TGCGCCAGCAGTGAATTAGGACGGGACACAGATACGCAGTATTTT	CASSELGRDTDTQYF
.	.	16	TRBV3-1	TRBJ1-2	TGTGCCAGCAGCCAAGATAATCCCGTAGCAGGCTATGGCTACACCTTC	CASSQDNPVAGYGYTF
TRBD1	few	14	TRBV15	TRBJ2-7	TGTGCCACCAGCACCGGGACAGGCACCTACGAGCAGTACTTC	CATSTGTGTYEQYF
.	.	16	TRBV7-2	TRBJ2-3	TGTGCCAGCAGCTTAGTGAGACTACCTAACACAGATACGCAGTATTTT	CASSLVRLPNTDTQYF
.	many	11	TRBV7-2	TRBJ1-5	TGTGCCAGCAGCCCAGGCGGGCCCCAGCATTTT	CASSPGGPQHF
.	many	12	TRBV5-6	TRBJ1-4	TGTGCCAGCACTCAGGGCGATGAAAAACTGTTTTTT	CASTQGDEKLFF
TRBD1	.	14	TRBV5-1	TRBJ1-2	TGCGCCAGCAGCCAGACCGGGACAGGGGATGGCTACACCTTC	CASSQTGTGDGYTF
.	many	14	TRBV12-3/TRBV12-4	TRBJ1-1	TGTGCCAGCAGCCCACAGGGAATCAACACTGAAGCTTTCTTT	CASSPQGINTEAFF
TRBD2	.	14	TRBV7-9	TRBJ2-2	TGTGCCAGTGAGCGGGGACCGAACACCGGGGAGCTGTTTTTT	CASERGPNTGELFF
TRBD2	.	15	TRBV20-1	TRBJ2-7	TGCAGTGCCAGCAGTGAAGGACTAGCGAGCTACGAGCAGTACTTC	CSASSEGLASYEQYF
.	few	14	TRBV13	TRBJ2-2	TGTGCCTACAGCAGTGCGGGCCGGGACGGGGAGCTGTTTTTT	CAYSSAGRDGELFF
TRBD1	many	12	TRBV19	TRBJ1-1	TGTGCCAGTAGGACAGGGAATGGCGAAGCTTTCTTT	CASRTGNGEAFF
.	.	15	TRBV3-1	TRBJ1-5	TGTGCCAGCAGCCAAGGGGAGGGTCGATACCAGCCCCAGCATTTT	CASSQGEGRYQPQHF
TRBD1	many	12	TRBV29-1	TRBJ2-7	TGCAGCGTTTCACAGGGGGCCCGGGAGCAGTACTTC	CSVSQGAREQYF
.	few	17	TRBV9	TRBJ2-7	TGTGCCAGCAGCGTGGCCCCTTCCGACGCGTTGGTCAACGAGCAGTACTTC	CASSVAPSDALVNEQYF
.	.	14	TRBV24-1	TRBJ2-5	TGTGCCACCAGCGTCCGGGACGGCCAAGAGACCCAGTACTTC	CATSVRDGQETQYF
.	.	12	TRBV29-1	TRBJ2-5	TGCAGCGTTGACGGTGGCGTTGAGACCCAGTACTTC	CSVDGGVETQYF
.	.	13	TRBV29-1	TRBJ1-2	TGCAGCGTTGCCTCCGGGGGCGGCTATGGCTACACCTTC	CSVASGGGYGYTF
TRBD1	few	13	TRBV29-1	TRBJ1-1	TGCAGCATCCGGACAGGGACGAACACTGAAGCTTTCTTT	CSIRTGTNTEAFF
TRBD1	many	14	TRBV2	TRBJ1-1	TGTGCCAGCAGAGGGACAGGGGTGAACACTGAAGCTTTCTTT	CASRGTGVNTEAFF
TRBD2	many	16	TRBV4-1	TRBJ2-5	TGCGCCAGCAGCTCTCTAGCGGTGCCTCCCCAAGAGACCCAGTACTTC	CASSSLAVPPQETQYF
.	many	14	TRBV5-1	TRBJ1-2	TGCGCCAGCAGCTTGGGGACAGCGACCTATGGCTACACCTTC	CASSLGTATYGYTF
TRBD1	.	16	TRBV3-1	TRBJ1-3	TGTGCCAGCAGCCAAGAGGAGGGGGCGCGTGGAAACACCATATATTTT	CASSQEEGARGNTIYF
TRBD1	.	13	TRBV28	TRBJ2-2	TGTGCCAGCAGACAGGGGGTTACCGGGGAGCTGTTTTTT	CASRQGVTGELFF
.	many	14	TRBV5-1	TRBJ1-4	TGCGCCAGCAGCTTGGCCGGCAGAAATGAAAAACTGTTTTTT	CASSLAGRNEKLFF
TRBD1	many	13	TRBV12-3/TRBV12-4	TRBJ1-2	TGTGCCAGCAGCAACGACAGGGGCTATGGCTACACCTTC	CASSNDRGYGYTF
.	many	14	TRBV20-1	TRBJ2-7	TGCAGTGCTAGTACCGGCCTTAGCTCCTACGAGCAGTACTTC	CSASTGLSSYEQYF
.	many	14	TRBV5-8	TRBJ2-6	TGTGCCAGCCGCATGAACTCTGGGGCCAACGTCCTGACTTTC	CASRMNSGANVLTF
.	.	14	TRBV20-1	TRBJ2-1	TGCAGTGCTAGACGGGGACTCTCCTACAATGAGCAGTTCTTC	CSARRGLSYNEQFF
.	many	13	TRBV29-1	TRBJ1-2	TGCAGCGTTGATGTTGGGACTAACTATGGCTACACCTTC	CSVDVGTNYGYTF
.	many	14	TRBV10-3	TRBJ1-1	TGTGCCATCAGTATACGGGACCTGAACACTGAAGCTTTCTTT	CAISIRDLNTEAFF
.	.	15	TRBV7-2	TRBJ2-5	TGTGCCAGCTCACCAATCGGCAGGAACCAAGAGACCCAGTACTTC	CASSPIGRNQETQYF
.	many	15	TRBV12-3/TRBV12-4	TRBJ1-4	TGTGCCAGCAGTTTAGCGGGGCAGGGTGGTGAAAAACTGTTTTTT	CASSLAGQGGEKLFF
TRBD2	.	16	TRBV7-8	TRBJ2-1	TGTGCCAGCAGCTTGGCAGGGACTAGCGGGGTCTATGAGCAGTTCTTC	CASSLAGTSGVYEQFF
.	many	14	TRBV7-6	TRBJ2-7	TGTGCCAGCAGCTTATCTGAAAGCTCCTACGAGCAGTACTTC	CASSLSESSYEQYF
.	.	15	TRBV15	TRBJ2-5	TGTGCCACCAGCAGAGATCACGGGAGCAATCAGCCCCAGTACTTC	CATSRDHGSNQPQYF
.	few	15	TRBV27	TRBJ1-2	TGTGCCAGCAGTAGTGGACAGACCGGGAATTATGGCTACACCTTC	CASSSGQTGNYGYTF
TRBD1	many	18	TRBV24-1	TRBJ2-6	TGTGCCACCAGTGATACCGGACAGGGGGCATCTGGGGCCAACGTCCTGACTTTC	CATSDTGQGASGANVLTF
.	many	14	TRBV20-1	TRBJ1-5	TGCAGTGCTATGACAGTATATAGCAATCAGCCCCAGCATTTT	CSAMTVYSNQPQHF
TRBD1	.	13	TRBV29-1	TRBJ2-5	TGCAGCGGCCTGACAGGGGCAGGGGGGACCCAGTACTTC	CSGLTGAGGTQYF
.	.	13	TRBV19	TRBJ2-2	TGTGCCAGTAGAGGTCTGGGGAACGGGGAGCTGTTTTTT	CASRGLGNGELFF
.	many	16	TRBV12-5	TRBJ1-5	TGTGCTAGTGGTTTGGCCGTGGGAGTATCTAATCAGCCCCAGCATTTT	CASGLAVGVSNQPQHF
.	many	14	TRBV6-5	TRBJ1-2	TGTGCCAGCAGTTACGGTCAAAAAGTGGATGGCTACACCTTC	CASSYGQKVDGYTF
TRBD2	.	16	TRBV12-3/TRBV12-4	TRBJ2-7	TGTGCCAGCAGTTTAAGTGTTGCTAGCGGGAGAGTTGAGCAGTACTTC	CASSLSVASGRVEQYF
.	many	12	TRBV6-5	TRBJ1-1	TGTGCCAGCAGTTTTACCGAGGGTCGCGCTTTCTTT	CASSFTEGRAFF
.	many	15	TRBV20-1	TRBJ1-3	TGCAGTGCTAGAGTGAGCCAACCCGATGGAAACACCATATATTTT	CSARVSQPDGNTIYF
TRBD1	many	17	TRBV24-1	TRBJ1-4	TGTGCCACCAGTGATTCCCGGACAGGGCATGGTAATGAAAAACTGTTTTTT	CATSDSRTGHGNEKLFF
.	many	11	TRBV13	TRBJ1-2	TGTGCCAGCAGCTCGACCTATGGCTACACCTTC	CASSSTYGYTF
TRBD1	.	15	TRBV18	TRBJ1-5	TGTGCCAGCTCACCAGGGACAGGGGTCAATCAGCCCCAGCATTTT	CASSPGTGVNQPQHF
TRBD2	.	15	TRBV7-3	TRBJ2-7	TGTGCCAGCAGCTTATATCCCGGCGGGGGATACGAGCAGTACTTC	CASSLYPGGGYEQYF
TRBD1	many	14	TRBV10-3	TRBJ1-2	TGTGCCATCAGCTCCTTAACAGGGGGTGATGGCTACACCTTC	CAISSLTGGDGYTF